This section outlines one T cell receptor beta chain sequence together with its context. What it binds is not known. CDR3 length: 11 amino acids. The V end was cut by 6 bases, the J end by 6 bases, with 7 bases between. Germline V gene sequence: CDR1 SGHTA, CDR2 FQGNSA. This entry belongs to a study of chemoradiotherapy in HPV16-positive cancers. Turning to the study itself: Candidate HPV-specific clones and shared TCR motifs came from a couple of HPV16-positive patients. Study observations and caveats: Candidate HPV-specific clones and E7-related TCR motifs grew in tumor during treatment. The functional HPV-specific definition rests on just two HPV16-positive patients. For HPV16-positive patients, expanding HPV-responsive T cells associated with longer recurrence-free survival.

Clones were read by immunoSEQ multiplex PCR, and TCRdb kept only the in-frame ones, dropping some. Of tens of thousands of clones in the sample, 93% were seen once. The sequence was obtained from a human donor with HPV-associated anogenital cancer. The sequenced sample was blood, obtained from a patient who underwent chemoradiotherapy. The chain couples TRBV7-2 to TRBJ2-3; D ambiguous. CDR3: CASSLSDTQYF. The CDR3 DNA reads as TGTGCCAGCAGTCTCTCGGATACGCAGTATTTT.